This T cell receptor beta chain appears in the sequencing data of a study of beta chain features in type 1 diabetes. Study conclusions and caveats: More deletions and fewer insertions at VDJ junctions were seen in type 1 diabetes patients. It was among patients, rather than healthy donors, that naive, central memory and Treg TCRB repertoires appeared more similar.

Reverse transcribing all isolated RNA meant expressed TCRB transcripts were sequenced. Sequenced by immunoSEQ multiplex PCR; TCRdb stores in-frame clones only, minus some. Of about 110,000 clones listed, roughly 40% were seen once; the top ten hold 0.06% to 0.075%. A word on this clone: Its target is not known.

The V gene's germline CDR1 is SGHTA and CDR2 FQGTGA. This CDR3 spans 12 amino acids. The V and J ends lost 3 bases and 11 bases respectively, with 13 bases between them. Input material: stem cell memory CD4+ T cells from blood. The genes are TRBV7-3 and TRBJ1-1; D may be TRBD1 (5 bases). The receptor's source is a woman between 18 and 30 years old in good health. DNA of the CDR3: TGTGCCAGCAGCTTGGGGCAGGGTACGGCTTTCTTT. This gives the protein CASSLGQGTAFF. Full variable domain (rest looked up from reference TRBV7-3 and TRBJ1-1): GAGVSQTPSNKVTEKGKYVELRCDPISGHTALYWYRQSLGQGPEFLIYFQGTGAADDSGLPNDRFFAVRPEGSVSTLKIQRTERGDSAVYLCASSLGQGTAFFGQGTRLTVV.